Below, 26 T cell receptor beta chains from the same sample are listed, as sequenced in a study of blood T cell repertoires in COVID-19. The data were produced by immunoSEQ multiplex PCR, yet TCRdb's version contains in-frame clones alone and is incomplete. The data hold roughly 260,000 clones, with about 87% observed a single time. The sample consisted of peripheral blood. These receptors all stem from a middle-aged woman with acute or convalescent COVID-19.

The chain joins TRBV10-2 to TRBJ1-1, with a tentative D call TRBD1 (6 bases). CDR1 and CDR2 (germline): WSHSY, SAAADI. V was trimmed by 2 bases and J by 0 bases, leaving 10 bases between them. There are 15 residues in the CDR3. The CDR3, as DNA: TGCGCCAGCAGTGAGCCTACAGGGATGAACACTGAAGCTTTCTTT. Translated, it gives CASSEPTGMNTEAFF.

The CDR3 loop reads CASSLGVGGIYGYTF. The CDR3 DNA sequence: TGTGCCAGCAGCTTAGGGGTTGGAGGGATCTATGGCTACACCTTC. The chain uses TRBV7-2 and TRBJ1-2; D is unclear. The CDR3 is made up of 15 amino acids. V lost 1 base and J 4 bases, leaving 13 bases between the germline ends. Looked up from germline, CDR1 is SGHTA and CDR2 is FQGNSA. The variable domain in full, completed from reference TRBV7-2 and TRBJ1-2, reads GAGVSQSPSNKVTEKGKDVELRCDPISGHTALYWYRQSLGQGLEFLIYFQGNSAPDKSGLPSDRFSAERTGGSVSTLTIQRTQQEDSAVYLCASSLGVGGIYGYTFGSGTRLTVV.

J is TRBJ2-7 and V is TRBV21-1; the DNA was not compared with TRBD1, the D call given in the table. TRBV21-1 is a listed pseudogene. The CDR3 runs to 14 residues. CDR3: CASTGTGFPYEQYV. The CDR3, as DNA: TGTGCCAGCACCGGGACAGGTTTTCCCTACGAGCAGTACGTC.

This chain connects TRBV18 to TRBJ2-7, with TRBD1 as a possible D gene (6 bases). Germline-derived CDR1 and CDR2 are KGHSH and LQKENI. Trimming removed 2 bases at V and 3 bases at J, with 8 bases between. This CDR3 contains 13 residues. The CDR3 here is CASSPADSYEQYV. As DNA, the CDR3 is TGTGCCAGCTCACCAGCGGACAGCTACGAGCAGTACGTC.

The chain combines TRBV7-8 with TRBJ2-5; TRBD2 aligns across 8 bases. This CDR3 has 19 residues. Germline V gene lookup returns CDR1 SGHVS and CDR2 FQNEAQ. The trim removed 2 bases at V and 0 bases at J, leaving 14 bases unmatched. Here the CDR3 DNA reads TGTGCCAGCAGCTTATTTCCAAACCCCGGGCGGGGGGACCAAGAGACCCAGTACTTC. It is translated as CASSLFPNPGRGDQETQYF. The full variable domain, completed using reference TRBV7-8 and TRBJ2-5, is GAGVSQSPRYKVAKRGQDVALRCDPISGHVSLFWYQQALGQGPEFLTYFQNEAQLDKSGLPSDRFFAERPEGSVSTLKIQRTQQEDSAVYLCASSLFPNPGRGDQETQYFGPGTRLLVL.

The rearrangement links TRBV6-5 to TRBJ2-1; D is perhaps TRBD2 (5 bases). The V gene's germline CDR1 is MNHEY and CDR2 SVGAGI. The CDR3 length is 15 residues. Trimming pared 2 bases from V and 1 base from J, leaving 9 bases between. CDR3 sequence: CASSYTGNSYNEQFF. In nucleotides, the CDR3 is TGTGCCAGCAGTTACACGGGGAATTCCTACAATGAGCAGTTCTTC.

The CDR3 region is CASSEFDRNTEAFF. In DNA form, the CDR3 reads TGTGCCAGCAGTGAATTTGATAGGAACACTGAAGCTTTCTTT. V is TRBV25-1 and J is TRBJ1-1; D is unclear. Between the trimmed V and J ends, which lost 1 base and 1 base, there was a span of 7 bases. The CDR3 runs 14 residues. Germline V lookup: CDR1 MGHDK, CDR2 SYGVNS.

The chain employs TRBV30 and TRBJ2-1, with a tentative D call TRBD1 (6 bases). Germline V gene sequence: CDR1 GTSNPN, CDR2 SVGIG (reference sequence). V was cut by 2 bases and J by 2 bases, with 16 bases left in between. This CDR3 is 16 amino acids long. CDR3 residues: CAWSRRPRGPYNEQFF. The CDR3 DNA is TGTGCCTGGAGTCGGCGGCCCAGGGGTCCCTACAATGAGCAGTTCTTC. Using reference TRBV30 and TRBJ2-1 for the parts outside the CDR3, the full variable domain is SQTIHQWPATLVQPVGSPLSLECTVEGTSNPNLYWYRQAAGRGLQLLFYSVGIGQISSEVPQNLSASRPQDRQFILSSKKLLLSDSGFYLCAWSRRPRGPYNEQFFGPGTRLTVL.

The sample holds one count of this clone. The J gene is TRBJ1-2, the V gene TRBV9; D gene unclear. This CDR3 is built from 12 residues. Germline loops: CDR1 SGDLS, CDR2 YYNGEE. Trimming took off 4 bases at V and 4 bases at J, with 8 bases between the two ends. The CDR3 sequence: CASSPAGYGYTF. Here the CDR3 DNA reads TGTGCCAGCAGCCCCGCGGGCTATGGCTACACCTTC.

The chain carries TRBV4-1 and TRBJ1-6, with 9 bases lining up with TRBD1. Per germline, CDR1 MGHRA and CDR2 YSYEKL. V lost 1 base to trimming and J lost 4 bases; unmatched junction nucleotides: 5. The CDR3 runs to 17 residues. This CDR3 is CASSQALGQGYNSPLHF. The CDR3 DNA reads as TGCGCCAGCAGCCAAGCGCTGGGACAGGGATATAATTCACCCCTCCACTTT.

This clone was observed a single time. CDR3 nucleotides: TGTGCCAGCAGCGTAGCCCCGGTTCTCGGGGATCCCGTCCATGGCTCCTATAATTCACCCCTCCACTTT. It codes for CASSVAPVLGDPVHGSYNSPLHF. This chain joins TRBV9 and TRBJ1-6; D gene unclear. From germline, CDR1 is SGDLS and CDR2 YYNGEE. The CDR3 has 23 residues. V was trimmed by 0 bases and J by 0 bases, leaving 28 bases between them.

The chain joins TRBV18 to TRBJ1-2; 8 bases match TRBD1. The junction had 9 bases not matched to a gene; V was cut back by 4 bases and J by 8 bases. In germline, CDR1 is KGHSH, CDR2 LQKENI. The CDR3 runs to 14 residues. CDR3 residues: CASSRMTGDGGYTF. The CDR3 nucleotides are TGTGCCAGCTCACGCATGACAGGGGATGGGGGCTACACCTTC.

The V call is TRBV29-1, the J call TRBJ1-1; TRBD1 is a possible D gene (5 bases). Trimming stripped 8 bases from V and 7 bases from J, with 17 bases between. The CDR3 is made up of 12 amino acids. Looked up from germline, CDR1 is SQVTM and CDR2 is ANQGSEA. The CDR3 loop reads CSKIGHGGEAFF. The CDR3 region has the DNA TGCAGCAAAATAGGACACGGGGGTGAAGCTTTCTTT.

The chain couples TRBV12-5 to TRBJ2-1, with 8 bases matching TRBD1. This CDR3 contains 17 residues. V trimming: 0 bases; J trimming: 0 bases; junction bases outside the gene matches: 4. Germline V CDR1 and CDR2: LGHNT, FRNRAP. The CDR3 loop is CASGLVLDRGSYNEQFF. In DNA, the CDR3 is TGTGCTAGTGGTTTGGTACTCGACAGGGGCTCCTACAATGAGCAGTTCTTC.

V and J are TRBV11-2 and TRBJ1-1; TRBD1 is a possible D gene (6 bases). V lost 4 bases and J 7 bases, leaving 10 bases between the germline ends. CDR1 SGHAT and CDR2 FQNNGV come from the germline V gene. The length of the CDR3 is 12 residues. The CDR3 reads CASSSDRSEAFF. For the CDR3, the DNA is TGTGCCAGCAGCTCGGACAGAAGTGAAGCTTTCTTT. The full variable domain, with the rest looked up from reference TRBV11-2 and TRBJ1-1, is EAGVAQSPRYKIIEKRQSVAFWCNPISGHATLYWYQQILGQGPKLLIQFQNNGVVDDSQLPKDRFSAERLKGVDSTLKIQPAKLEDSAVYLCASSSDRSEAFFGQGTRLTVV.

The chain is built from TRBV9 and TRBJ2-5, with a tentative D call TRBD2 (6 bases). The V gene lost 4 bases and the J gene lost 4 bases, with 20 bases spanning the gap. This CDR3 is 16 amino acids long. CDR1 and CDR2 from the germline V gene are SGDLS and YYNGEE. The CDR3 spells CASSPAPRGNAETQYF. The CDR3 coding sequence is TGTGCCAGCAGCCCGGCCCCACGGGGGAACGCAGAGACCCAGTACTTC.

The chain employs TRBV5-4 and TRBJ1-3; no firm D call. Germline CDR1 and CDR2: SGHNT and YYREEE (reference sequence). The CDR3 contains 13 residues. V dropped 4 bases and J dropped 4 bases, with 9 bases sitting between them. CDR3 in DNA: TGTGCCAGCAGCCCCGAGGGAGGAAACACCATATATTTT. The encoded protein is CASSPEGGNTIYF. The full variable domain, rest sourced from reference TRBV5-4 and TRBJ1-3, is ETGVTQSPTHLIKTRGQQVTLRCSSQSGHNTVSWYQQALGQGPQFIFQYYREEENGRGNFPPRFSGLQFPNYSSELNVNALELDDSALYLCASSPEGGNTIYFGEGSWLTVV.

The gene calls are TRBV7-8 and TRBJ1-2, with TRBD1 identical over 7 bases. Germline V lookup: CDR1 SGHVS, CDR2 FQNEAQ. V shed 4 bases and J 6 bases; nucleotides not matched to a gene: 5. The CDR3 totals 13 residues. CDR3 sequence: CASSSTGFNGYTF. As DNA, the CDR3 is TGTGCCAGCAGCTCGACAGGGTTTAATGGCTACACCTTC.

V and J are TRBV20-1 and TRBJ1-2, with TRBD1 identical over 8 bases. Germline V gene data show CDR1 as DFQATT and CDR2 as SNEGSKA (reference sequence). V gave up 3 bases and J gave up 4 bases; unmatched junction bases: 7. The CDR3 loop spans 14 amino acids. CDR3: CSASQGALSYGYTF. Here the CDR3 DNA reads TGCAGTGCTAGTCAGGGGGCGCTGAGCTATGGCTACACCTTC.

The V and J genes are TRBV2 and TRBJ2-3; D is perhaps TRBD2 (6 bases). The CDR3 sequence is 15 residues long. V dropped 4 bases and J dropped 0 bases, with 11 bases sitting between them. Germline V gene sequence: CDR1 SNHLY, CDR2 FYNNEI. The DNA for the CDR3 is TGTGCCAGCAGTGGGCTAGCGAGTAGCACAGATACGCAGTATTTT. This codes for CASSGLASSTDTQYF.

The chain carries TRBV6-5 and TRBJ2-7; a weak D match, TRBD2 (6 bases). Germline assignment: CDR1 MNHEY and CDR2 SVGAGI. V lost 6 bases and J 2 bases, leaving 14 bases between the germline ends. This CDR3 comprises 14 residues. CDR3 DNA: TGTGCCAGCAGAACCGGGACTCCTCCCTACGAGCAGTACGTC. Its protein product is CASRTGTPPYEQYV.

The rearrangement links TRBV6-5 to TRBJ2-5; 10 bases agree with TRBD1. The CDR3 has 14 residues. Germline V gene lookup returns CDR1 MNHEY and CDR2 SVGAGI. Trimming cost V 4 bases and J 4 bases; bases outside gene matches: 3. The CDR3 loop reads CASSWGDRGETQYF. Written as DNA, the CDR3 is TGTGCCAGCAGTTGGGGGGACAGGGGAGAGACCCAGTACTTC.

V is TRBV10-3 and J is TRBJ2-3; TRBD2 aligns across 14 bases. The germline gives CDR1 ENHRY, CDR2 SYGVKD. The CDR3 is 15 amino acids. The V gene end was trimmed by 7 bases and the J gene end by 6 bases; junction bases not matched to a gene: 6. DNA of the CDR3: TGTGCCATCAATCCGGGACTAGCGGGGGAGGATACGCAGTATTTT. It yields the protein CAINPGLAGEDTQYF.

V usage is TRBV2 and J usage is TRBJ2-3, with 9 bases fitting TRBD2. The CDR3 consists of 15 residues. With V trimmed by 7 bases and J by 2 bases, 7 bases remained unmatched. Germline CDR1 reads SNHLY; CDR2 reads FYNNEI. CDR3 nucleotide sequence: TGTGCCAGCAAGCGACTAGCGGTAGACACAGATACGCAGTATTTT. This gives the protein CASKRLAVDTDTQYF.

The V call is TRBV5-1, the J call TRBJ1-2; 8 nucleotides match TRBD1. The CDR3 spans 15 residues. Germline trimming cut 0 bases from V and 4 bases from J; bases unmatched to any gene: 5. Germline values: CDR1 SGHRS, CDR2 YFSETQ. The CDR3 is CASSLASGGSYGYTF. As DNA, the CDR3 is TGCGCCAGCAGCTTGGCCTCAGGGGGCAGCTATGGCTACACCTTC.

The CDR3 here is CSVGQLLNEKLFF. In nucleotides, the CDR3 is TGCAGCGTAGGACAGTTGCTTAATGAAAAACTGTTTTTT. The chain recombines TRBV29-1 with TRBJ1-4; D may be TRBD1 (6 bases). Germline CDR1 SQVTM, CDR2 ANQGSEA. Trimming shortened V by 6 bases and J by 4 bases, and 12 bases separated the two germline ends. This CDR3 has 13 amino acids.